The next 27 T cell receptor beta chains were all read from a single sample in a study of Graves' ophthalmopathy and Graves' hyperthyroidism. Amplification of TCR beta CDR3 regions used RNA transcripts. Amplification began with first-round RT-PCR using HTBI primers, then second-round multiplex PCR was performed. TCRdb re-called the multiplex PCR reads through MiXCR, storing one row per CDR3 protein. The data hold about 620,000 distinct CDR3 sequences, with 20% to 25% observed a single time. Material for sequencing was peripheral blood. Receptors originate from a woman aged 18-29 years with stable Graves' hyperthyroidism. Some clones in this sample may be carry-over from other donors' samples.

At least ten counts were recorded for this clonotype. The chain is built from TRBV2 and TRBJ2-5; the D call may be TRBD1 or TRBD2 (7 bases each). V was clipped by 4 bases and J by 3 bases, with 15 bases between them. The CDR3 totals 15 residues. Germline loops: CDR1 SNHLY, CDR2 FYNNEI. The CDR3 spells CASSGPTGREETQYF. CDR3 nucleotide sequence: TGTGCCAGCAGTGGACCGACAGGGAGGGAAGAGACCCAGTACTTC.

This chain connects TRBV13 to TRBJ2-7; 8 positions match TRBD2. Trimming removed 0 bases from V and 2 bases from J; junction bases left unmatched: 9. Germline-derived CDR1 and CDR2 are PRHDT and FYEKMQ (reference sequence). The CDR3 is 17 amino acids. For the CDR3, the DNA is TGTGCCAGCAGCTTAGGTTTGAGCGGGGGATCCGCCTACGAGCAGTACTTC. Amino acids: CASSLGLSGGSAYEQYF.

The V and J genes are TRBV6-2 or TRBV6-3 and TRBJ1-2; TRBD1 matches at 11 bases. J lost 6 bases, V lost 2 bases, and 14 bases had no gene match. The CDR3 has 18 residues. The germline V gene encodes CDR1 MNHEY and CDR2 SVGEGT. DNA for the CDR3: TGTGCCAGCAGTTACCTATCCCCCGGGACAGGGGGTGCGGATGGCTACACCTTC. Protein sequence: CASSYLSPGTGGADGYTF.

The chain joins TRBV28 to TRBJ1-1; 7 bases match TRBD1. CDR1 is MDHEN and CDR2 is SYDVKM in the germline V gene. The V and J ends lost 0 bases and 5 bases, in that order; junction bases with no gene match: 6. The CDR3 loop spans 15 amino acids. The CDR3 DNA reads as TGTGCCAGCAGTTTATGGGACAGGCCGGGGACTGAAGCTTTCTTT. Its protein product is CASSLWDRPGTEAFF.

There are many counts of this clonotype. The junction shows a germline mismatch at one end, possibly a read error. The chain recombines TRBV6-5 with TRBJ2-7; the D is unclear. The germline V gene encodes CDR1 MNHEY and CDR2 SVGAGI. This CDR3 is built from 15 residues. The CDR3 loop reads CANSYSKGSYYEQYF. For the CDR3, the DNA is TGTGCCAACAGTTACTCGAAGGGATCATACTACGAGCAGTACTTC.

This clonotype turned up a few times. The V call is TRBV20-1, the J call TRBJ2-5, with 7 nucleotides matching TRBD2. V lost 3 bases, J lost 2 bases, and 12 bases stayed unmatched. The CDR3 loop spans 16 amino acids. Germline loops: CDR1 DFQATT, CDR2 SNEGSKA (reference sequence). The CDR3 bases are TGCAGTGCTAGGGGCGACTCGACGGGAGGACAAGAGACCCAGTACTTC. This gives the protein CSARGDSTGGQETQYF.

This clonotype was observed a handful of times. The rearrangement joins TRBV29-1 to TRBJ1-1, with D possibly TRBD1 on 5 matching bases. The V gene lost 4 bases and the J gene lost 6 bases, with 12 bases spanning the gap. The CDR3 has 12 residues. Per germline, CDR1 SQVTM and CDR2 ANQGSEA. The DNA of the CDR3 is TGCAGCGTTGGGGGAGGGGACGCTGAAGCTTTCTTT. Translating gives CSVGGGDAEAFF.

The rearrangement joins TRBV30 to TRBJ2-2, with D perhaps TRBD1 (7 bases). The CDR3 sequence is 13 residues long. Trimming took 5 bases from V and 4 from J, leaving 11 bases between them. Germline CDR1 reads GTSNPN; CDR2 reads SVGIG (reference sequence). The CDR3 sequence: CAWAGQSTGELFF. The CDR3 bases are TGTGCCTGGGCGGGACAGAGCACCGGGGAGCTGTTTTTT.

This clonotype was detected a few times. The CDR3 loop reads CASSLDSGIRNEQFF. CDR3 in DNA: TGCGCCAGCAGCTTGGATTCAGGGATCCGCAATGAGCAGTTCTTC. The J gene is TRBJ2-1, the V gene TRBV5-1; TRBD1 is a possible D gene (5 bases). The germline V gene has CDR1 SGHRS and CDR2 YFSETQ. This CDR3 has 15 residues. The V gene lost 0 bases and the J gene lost 6 bases, with 13 bases spanning the gap.

The chain links TRBV12-3 or TRBV12-4 to TRBJ1-2; TRBD1 is a possible D gene (5 bases). This CDR3 region has 14 residues. Trimming pared 2 bases from V and 8 bases from J, leaving 15 bases between. CDR3: CASSLKGFDLGYTF. The CDR3 DNA follows: TGTGCCAGCAGTTTAAAGGGGTTTGATTTGGGCTACACCTTC.

The rearrangement uses TRBV11-2 and TRBJ2-7; D is perhaps TRBD2 (5 bases). The ends were cut back, 5 bases at V and 3 bases at J, with 20 bases in the middle. The V gene's germline CDR1 is SGHAT and CDR2 FQNNGV. The CDR3 is made up of 16 amino acids. CDR3 residues: CASSTGVSDGFYEQYF. CDR3 bases: TGTGCCAGCAGCACCGGGGTCTCCGACGGCTTCTACGAGCAGTACTTC.

This clonotype was picked up a small number of times. The junction does not match germline at one end; this may be a read error. The chain links TRBV4-1 to TRBJ1-1; the D is unclear. This CDR3 spans 15 amino acids. Looked up from germline, CDR1 is MGHRA and CDR2 is YSYEKL. The DNA of the CDR3 is TGCGCCAGCAGCCAAGAAATGAGGTTCGGGAGTAGTTCTGTCTTT. It codes for CASSQEMRFGSSSVF.

As concerns this clonotype: Because it lacks the conserved phenylalanine or tryptophan at the end, this CDR3 is likely a read error. The chain employs TRBV6-1 and TRBJ2-7; D is possibly TRBD1 (6 bases). V lost 6 bases and J 3 bases, leaving 12 bases between the germline ends. CDR3 length: 13 amino acids. Germline V gene lookup returns CDR1 MNHNS and CDR2 SASEGT. The CDR3 sequence is CASRGAGDYEQYY. CDR3 DNA: TGTGCCAGCAGAGGGGCAGGGGACTACGAGCAGTACTAC.

This clonotype was seen a handful of times. The chain carries TRBV20-1 and TRBJ1-5; weak D call: TRBD1 (5 bases). V gave up 1 base and J gave up 0 bases, with 7 bases separating them. The CDR3 consists of 14 residues. The V gene's germline CDR1 is DFQATT and CDR2 SNEGSKA (reference sequence). The chain's CDR3 is CSARGQSSNQPQHF. The CDR3 DNA reads TGCAGTGCTAGAGGACAGAGTAGCAATCAGCCCCAGCATTTT.

This clonotype showed up just a few times. The V call is TRBV30, the J call TRBJ2-4; 7 bases are shared with TRBD2. CDR3 size: 16 residues. The ends lost 5 bases at V and 5 bases at J; junction bases unmatched: 15. CDR1 is GTSNPN, CDR2 SVGIG, per germline (reference sequence). CDR3 sequence reads: CAWSQSGLGFENIQYF. The CDR3 DNA reads as TGTGCCTGGTCCCAGAGCGGACTAGGGTTCGAAAACATTCAGTACTTC.

This clonotype was picked up many times. V usage is TRBV28 and J usage is TRBJ1-2, with a tentative D call TRBD1 (6 bases). There are 17 residues in the CDR3. The V and J ends lost 6 bases and 4 bases respectively, with 24 bases between them. Germline assignment: CDR1 MDHEN and CDR2 SYDVKM. The CDR3 DNA reads TGTGCCAGCAGAGCGGCAGGGGATTCTACCAGAGGCTATGGCTACACCTTC. This sequence encodes CASRAAGDSTRGYGYTF.

The rearrangement joins TRBV20-1 to TRBJ1-1; tentatively, D is TRBD1 (5 bases). From germline, CDR1 is DFQATT and CDR2 SNEGSKA (reference sequence). The V gene lost 6 bases and the J gene lost 1 base, with 18 bases spanning the gap. The CDR3 sequence is 15 residues long. The chain's CDR3 is CSARDLLLGNTEAFF. CDR3 bases: TGCAGTGCCCGGGACTTACTCCTCGGGAACACTGAAGCTTTCTTT.

This clonotype was detected only a few times. The chain has TRBV5-1 and TRBJ1-2; D is uncertain. Germline CDR1 and CDR2: SGHRS and YFSETQ. The germline V and J ends were trimmed by 0 bases and 4 bases, with 10 bases remaining between them. The CDR3 runs 14 residues. The CDR3 DNA is TGCGCCAGCAGCTTGGTCGGGTCCTCCTATGGCTACACCTTC. It translates to CASSLVGSSYGYTF.

In this sample, this clonotype turned up many times. This sequence joins TRBV20-1 and TRBJ2-7, with a possible D match to TRBD1 (6 bases). Germline CDR1 and CDR2: DFQATT and SNEGSKA (reference sequence). Trimming left V 5 bases short and J 4 bases short, with 12 bases between. CDR3 length: 12 amino acids. The chain's CDR3 is CSARDKIYEQYF. The CDR3 nucleotides read TGCAGTGCTCGGGACAAAATATACGAGCAGTACTTC.

The chain has TRBV5-1 and TRBJ1-1; 7 bases are shared with TRBD1. This CDR3 is built from 17 residues. The J segment lost 1 base and the V segment lost 1 base, leaving 10 bases of the junction unmatched. Germline CDR1 is SGHRS and CDR2 is YFSETQ. The CDR3 DNA follows: TGCGCCAGCAGCTTGCCGGGCAGCGACAGGGCGAACACTGAAGCTTTCTTT. Translation: CASSLPGSDRANTEAFF.

The table lists this clonotype with many counts. The CDR3 loop reads CATSTSDSSYEQYF. CDR3 bases: TGTGCCACCAGCACCAGCGACAGCTCCTACGAGCAGTACTTC. J is TRBJ2-7 and V is TRBV15; TRBD1 is a possible D gene (5 bases). The V gene's germline CDR1 is LNHNV and CDR2 YYDKDF (reference sequence). CDR3 length: 14 residues. Deletions cut 4 bases from V and 0 bases from J, with 10 bases between.

This clonotype occurred a few times. CDR3 residues: CASSRMSDTGELFF. The CDR3 nucleotides are TGTGCCAGCAGTAGGATGAGTGACACCGGGGAGCTGTTTTTT. This chain links TRBV28 with TRBJ2-2, with no clear D. Germline lookup yields CDR1 MDHEN and CDR2 SYDVKM. Deletions cut 5 bases from V and 3 bases from J, with 10 bases between. The length of the CDR3 is 14 residues.

This clonotype was seen repeatedly, ten times or more. The chain carries TRBV6-2 or TRBV6-3 and TRBJ2-7, with 11 bases that match TRBD1. Trimming removed 0 bases from V and 3 bases from J; junction bases left unmatched: 10. The CDR3 has 18 amino acids. Germline CDR1 MNHEY, CDR2 SVGEGT. The CDR3 nucleotides read TGTGCCAGCAGTTACTCGATTCTGCCTGGGACAGGGGGCTACGAGCAGTACTTC. This codes for CASSYSILPGTGGYEQYF.

Many counts were recorded for this clonotype. The chain carries TRBV19 and TRBJ2-6, with unresolved D. V lost 4 bases, J lost 2 bases, and 9 bases lay in between. This CDR3 contains 15 residues. The germline V gene has CDR1 LNHDA and CDR2 SQIVND (reference sequence). Here the CDR3 reads CASSTWLTGANVLTF. DNA for the CDR3: TGTGCCAGTAGTACATGGTTGACTGGGGCCAACGTCCTGACTTTC.

This clonotype was counted at least ten times. The V gene is TRBV6-1, the J gene TRBJ1-3; D gene ambiguous. There are 12 residues in the CDR3. In germline, CDR1 is MNHNS, CDR2 SASEGT. Trimming shortened V by 8 bases and J by 2 bases, and 7 bases separated the two germline ends. CDR3 sequence: CASVAAGNTIYF. CDR3 DNA: TGTGCCAGCGTGGCCGCTGGAAACACCATATATTTT.

The chain couples TRBV27 to TRBJ1-5; tentative D call: TRBD1 (5 bases). The CDR3 loop spans 16 amino acids. The germline CDR1 and CDR2 sequences are MNHEY and SMNVEV (reference sequence). Trimming left V 4 bases short and J 7 bases short, with 20 bases between. The CDR3 here is CASSSMGGRHWQPQHF. In DNA, the CDR3 is TGTGCCAGCAGTTCGATGGGGGGTCGTCACTGGCAGCCCCAGCATTTT.

CDR3 coding DNA: TGTGCCAGCAGTTTCTCTGGGGGGACCACCGGGGAGCTGTTTTTT. Protein product: CASSFSGGTTGELFF. The chain links TRBV6-5 to TRBJ2-2; perhaps TRBD2 as D (6 bases). Per the germline V gene, CDR1 is MNHEY and CDR2 is SVGAGI. Between the trimmed V and J ends, which lost 4 bases and 4 bases, there was a span of 13 bases. The CDR3 runs to 15 residues.